This T cell receptor (beta chain) was profiled in a study of T cell responses to AZD1222 COVID-19 vaccine. Study results and limitations: After the peak T cell response, and only then, were repertoires sampled. Spike-specific TCR repertoires showed rising breadth and depth after two AZD1222 doses. There were vaccine-associated CD4 TCRs across spike, dominant at 160-218 and 743-854.

Germline-derived CDR1 and CDR2 are SEHNR and FQNEAQ (reference sequence). V dropped 0 bases and J dropped 8; count of bases not matched to a gene: 3. The length of the CDR3 is 13 residues. Regarding this clone: Antigen: not known.

The table came from immunoSEQ multiplex PCR; TCRdb's copy has only in-frame clones and leaves some out. Counted here are about 200,000 clones, about 94% occurring once; the ten biggest clones make up less than 1.2%. Samples with a second dose at about 4 or about 12 weeks were pooled together. The genes are TRBV7-9 and TRBJ1-1; 7 bases align to TRBD1. The material was peripheral blood, obtained 28 days after the second AZD1222 dose. The receptor was derived from an adult who received the AZD1222 COVID-19 vaccine. In DNA form, the CDR3 reads TGTGCCAGCAGCTTAGCGGGACAGAGAGAAGCTTTCTTT. It codes for CASSLAGQREAFF.